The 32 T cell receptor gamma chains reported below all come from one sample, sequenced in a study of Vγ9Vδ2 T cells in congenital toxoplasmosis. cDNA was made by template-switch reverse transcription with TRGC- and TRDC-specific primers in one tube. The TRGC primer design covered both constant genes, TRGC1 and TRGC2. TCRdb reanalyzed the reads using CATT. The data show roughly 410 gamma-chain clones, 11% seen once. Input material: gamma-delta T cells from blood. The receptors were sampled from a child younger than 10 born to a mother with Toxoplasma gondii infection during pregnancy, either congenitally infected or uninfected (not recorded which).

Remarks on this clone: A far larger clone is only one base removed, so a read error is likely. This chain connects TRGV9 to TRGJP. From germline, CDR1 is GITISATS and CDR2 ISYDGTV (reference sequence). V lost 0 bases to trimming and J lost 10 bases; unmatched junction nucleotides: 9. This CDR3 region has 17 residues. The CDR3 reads CALWEVILALGKKIKVF. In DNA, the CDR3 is TGTGCCTTGTGGGAGGTGATCCTCGCTTTGGGCAAAAAAATCAAGGTATTT.

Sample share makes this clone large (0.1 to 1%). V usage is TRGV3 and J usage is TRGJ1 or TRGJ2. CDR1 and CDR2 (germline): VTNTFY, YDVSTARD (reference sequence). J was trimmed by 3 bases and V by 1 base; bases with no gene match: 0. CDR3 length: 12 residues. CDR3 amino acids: CATWDSYYKKLF. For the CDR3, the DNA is TGTGCCACCTGGGACAGTTATTATAAGAAACTCTTT.

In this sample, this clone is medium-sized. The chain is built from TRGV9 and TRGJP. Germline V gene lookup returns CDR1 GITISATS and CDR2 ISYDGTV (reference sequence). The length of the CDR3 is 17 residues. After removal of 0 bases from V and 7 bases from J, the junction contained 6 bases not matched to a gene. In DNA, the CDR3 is TGTGCCTTGTGGGAGGTGAAAGCCGAGTTGGGCAAAAAAATCAAGGTATTT. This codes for CALWEVKAELGKKIKVF.

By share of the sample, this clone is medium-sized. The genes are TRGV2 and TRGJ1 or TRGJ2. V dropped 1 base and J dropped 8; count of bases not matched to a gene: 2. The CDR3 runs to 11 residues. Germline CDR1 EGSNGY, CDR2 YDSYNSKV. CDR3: CATWDGDKKLF. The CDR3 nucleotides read TGTGCCACCTGGGACGGAGATAAGAAACTCTTT.

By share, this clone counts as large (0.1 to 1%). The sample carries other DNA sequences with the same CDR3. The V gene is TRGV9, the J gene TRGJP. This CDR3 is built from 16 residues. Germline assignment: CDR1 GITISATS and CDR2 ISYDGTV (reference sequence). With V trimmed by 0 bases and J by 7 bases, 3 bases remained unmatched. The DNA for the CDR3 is TGTGCCTTGTGGGAGGTGCGGGAGTTGGGCAAAAAAATCAAGGTATTT. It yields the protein CALWEVRELGKKIKVF.

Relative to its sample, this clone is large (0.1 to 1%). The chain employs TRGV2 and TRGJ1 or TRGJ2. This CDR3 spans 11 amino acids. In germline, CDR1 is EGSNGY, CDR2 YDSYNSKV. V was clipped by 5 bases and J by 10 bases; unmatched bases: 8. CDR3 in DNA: TGTGCCACCTGGGGGACAAAGAAGAAACTCTTT. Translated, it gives CATWGTKKKLF.

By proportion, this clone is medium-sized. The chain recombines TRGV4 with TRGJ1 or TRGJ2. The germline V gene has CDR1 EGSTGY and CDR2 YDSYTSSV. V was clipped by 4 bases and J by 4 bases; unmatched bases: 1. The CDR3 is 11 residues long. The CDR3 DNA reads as TGTGCCACCTGGGACTATTATAAGAAACTCTTT. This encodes CATWDYYKKLF.

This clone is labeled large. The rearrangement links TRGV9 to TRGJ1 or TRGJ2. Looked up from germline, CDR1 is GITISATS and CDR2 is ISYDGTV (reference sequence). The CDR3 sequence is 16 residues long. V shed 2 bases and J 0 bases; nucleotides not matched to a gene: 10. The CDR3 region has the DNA TGTGCCTTGTGGGAGGGTGGTCGTCCGAATTATTATAAGAAACTCTTT. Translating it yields CALWEGGRPNYYKKLF.

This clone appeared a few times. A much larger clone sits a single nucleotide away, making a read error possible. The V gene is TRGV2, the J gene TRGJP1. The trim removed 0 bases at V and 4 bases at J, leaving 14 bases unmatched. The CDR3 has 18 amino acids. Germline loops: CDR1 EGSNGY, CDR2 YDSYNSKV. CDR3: CATWDGRREWGTGWFKIF. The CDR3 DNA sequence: TGTGCCACCTGGGACGGGCGTAGGGAGTGGGGCACTGGTTGGTTCAAGATATTT.

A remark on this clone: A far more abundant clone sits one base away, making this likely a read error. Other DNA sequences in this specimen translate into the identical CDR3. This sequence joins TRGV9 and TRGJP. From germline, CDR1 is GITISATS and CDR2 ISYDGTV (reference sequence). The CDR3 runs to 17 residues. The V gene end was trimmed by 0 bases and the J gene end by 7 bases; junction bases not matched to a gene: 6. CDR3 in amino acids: CALWEVVLELGKKIKVF. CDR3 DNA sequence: TGTGCCTTGTGGGAGGTGGTATTGGAGTTGGGCAAAAAAATCAAGGTATTT.

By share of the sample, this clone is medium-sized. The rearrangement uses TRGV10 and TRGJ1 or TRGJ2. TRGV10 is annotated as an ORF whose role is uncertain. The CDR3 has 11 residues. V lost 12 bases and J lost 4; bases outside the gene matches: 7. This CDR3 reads CAAHGYYKKLF. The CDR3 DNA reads TGTGCTGCACACGGGTATTATAAGAAACTCTTT.

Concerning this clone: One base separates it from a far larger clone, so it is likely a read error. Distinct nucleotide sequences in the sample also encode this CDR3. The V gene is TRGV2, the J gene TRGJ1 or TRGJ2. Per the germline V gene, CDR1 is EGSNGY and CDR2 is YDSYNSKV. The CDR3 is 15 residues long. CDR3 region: CATWDGSLNYYKKLF. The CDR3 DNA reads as TGTGCCACCTGGGACGGGAGTTTGAATTATTATAAGAAGCTCTTT.

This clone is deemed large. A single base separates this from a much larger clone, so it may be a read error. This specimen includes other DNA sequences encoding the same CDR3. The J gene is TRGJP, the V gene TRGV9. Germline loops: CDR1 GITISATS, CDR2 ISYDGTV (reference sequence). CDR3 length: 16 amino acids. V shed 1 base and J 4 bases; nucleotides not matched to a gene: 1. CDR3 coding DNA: TGTGCCTTGTGGGAGGTTCAAGAGTTGGGCAAAAAAATCAAGGTATTT. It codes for CALWEVQELGKKIKVF.

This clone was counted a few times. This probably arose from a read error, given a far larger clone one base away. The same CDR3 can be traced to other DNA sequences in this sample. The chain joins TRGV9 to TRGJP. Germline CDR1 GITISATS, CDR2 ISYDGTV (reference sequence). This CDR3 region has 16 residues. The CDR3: CALWEVQELGKKIKVF. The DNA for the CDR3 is TGTGCCTTGTGGGAGGTGCAAGAATTGGGCAAAAAAATCAAGGTATTT.

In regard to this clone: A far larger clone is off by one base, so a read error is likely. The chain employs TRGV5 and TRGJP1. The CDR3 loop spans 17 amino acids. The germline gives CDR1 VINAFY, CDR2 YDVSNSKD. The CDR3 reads CAAWEREAAATGWFKIF. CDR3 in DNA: TGTGCCGCCTGGGAAAGGGAGGCGGCGGCCACTGGTTGGTTCAAGATATTT.

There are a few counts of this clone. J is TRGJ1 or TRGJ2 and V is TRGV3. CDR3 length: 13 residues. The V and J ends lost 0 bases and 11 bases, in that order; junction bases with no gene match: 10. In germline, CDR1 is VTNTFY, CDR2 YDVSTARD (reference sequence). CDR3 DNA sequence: TGTGCCACCTGGGACAGGACCCTAAAGGAGAAACTCTTT. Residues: CATWDRTLKEKLF.

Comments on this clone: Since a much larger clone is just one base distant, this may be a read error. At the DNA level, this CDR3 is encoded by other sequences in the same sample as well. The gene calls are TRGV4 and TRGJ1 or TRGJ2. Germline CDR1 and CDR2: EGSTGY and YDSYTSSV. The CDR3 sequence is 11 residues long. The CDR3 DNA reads TGTGCCACCTGGGATGTGGATAAGAAGCTCTTT. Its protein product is CATWDVDKKLF.

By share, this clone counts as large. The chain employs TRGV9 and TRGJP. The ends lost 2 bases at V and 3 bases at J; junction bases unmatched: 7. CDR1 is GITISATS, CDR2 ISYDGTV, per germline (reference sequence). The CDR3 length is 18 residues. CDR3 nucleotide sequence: TGTGCCTTGTGGGAGGGTAAATCGCAAGAGTTGGGCAAAAAAATCAAGGTATTT. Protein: CALWEGKSQELGKKIKVF.

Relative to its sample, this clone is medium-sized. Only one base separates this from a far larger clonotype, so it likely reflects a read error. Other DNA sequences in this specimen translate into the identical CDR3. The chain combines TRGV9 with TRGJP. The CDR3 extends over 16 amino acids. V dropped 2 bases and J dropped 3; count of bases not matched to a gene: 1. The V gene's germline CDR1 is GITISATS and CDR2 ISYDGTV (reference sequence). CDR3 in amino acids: CALWEAQELGKKIKVF. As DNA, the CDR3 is TGTGCCTTGTGGGAGGCGCAAGAGTTGGGCAAAAAAATCAAGGTATTT.

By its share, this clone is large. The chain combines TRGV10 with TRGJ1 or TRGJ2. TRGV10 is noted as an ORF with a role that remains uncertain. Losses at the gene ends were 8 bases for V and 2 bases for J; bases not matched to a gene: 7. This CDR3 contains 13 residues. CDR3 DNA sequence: TGTGCTGCGTGGGATTCGGATTATTATAAGAAACTCTTT. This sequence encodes CAAWDSDYYKKLF.

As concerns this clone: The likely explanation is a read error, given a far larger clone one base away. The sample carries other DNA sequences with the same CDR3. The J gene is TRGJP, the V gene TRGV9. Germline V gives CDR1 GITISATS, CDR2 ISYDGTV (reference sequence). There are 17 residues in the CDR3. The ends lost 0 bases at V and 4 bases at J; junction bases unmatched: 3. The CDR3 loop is CALWEVRQELGKKIKVF. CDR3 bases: TGTGCCTTGTGGGAGGTGCGACAAGAGTTGGGCAAAAAAATCAAGGTATTT.

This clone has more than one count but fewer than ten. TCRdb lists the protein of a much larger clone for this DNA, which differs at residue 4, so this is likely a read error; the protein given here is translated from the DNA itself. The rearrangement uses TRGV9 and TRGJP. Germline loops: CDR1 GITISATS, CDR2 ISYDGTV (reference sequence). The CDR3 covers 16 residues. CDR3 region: CALCEVVALGKKIKVF. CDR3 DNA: TGTGCCTTGTGTGAGGTGGTAGCGTTGGGCAAAAAAATCAAGGTATTT.

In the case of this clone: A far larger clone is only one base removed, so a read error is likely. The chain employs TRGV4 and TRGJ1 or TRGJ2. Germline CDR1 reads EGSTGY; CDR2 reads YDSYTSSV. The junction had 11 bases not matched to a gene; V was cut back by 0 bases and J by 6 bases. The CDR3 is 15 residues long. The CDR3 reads CATWDGPGPTYKKLF. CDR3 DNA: TGTGCCACCTGGGATGGGCCAGGACCGACTTATAAGAAACTCTTT.

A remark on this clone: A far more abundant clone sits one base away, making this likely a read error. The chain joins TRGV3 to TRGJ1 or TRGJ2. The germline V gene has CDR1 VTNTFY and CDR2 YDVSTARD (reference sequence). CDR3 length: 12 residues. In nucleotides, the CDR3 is TGTGCCACCTGGTCAATAATTAGGGAGAAGCTCTTT. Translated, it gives CATWSIIREKLF.

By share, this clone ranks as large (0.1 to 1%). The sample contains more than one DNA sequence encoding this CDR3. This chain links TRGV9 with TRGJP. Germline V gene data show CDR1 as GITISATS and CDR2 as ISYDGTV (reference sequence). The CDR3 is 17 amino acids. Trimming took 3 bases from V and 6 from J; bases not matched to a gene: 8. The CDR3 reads CALWEPPGELGKKIKVF. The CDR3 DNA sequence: TGTGCCTTGTGGGAGCCCCCAGGAGAGTTGGGCAAAAAAATCAAGGTATTT.

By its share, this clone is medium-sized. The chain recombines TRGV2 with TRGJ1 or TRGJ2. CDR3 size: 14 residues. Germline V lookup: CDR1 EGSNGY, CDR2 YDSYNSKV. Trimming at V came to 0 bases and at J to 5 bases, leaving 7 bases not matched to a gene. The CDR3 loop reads CATWDGLLNYKKLF. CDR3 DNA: TGTGCCACCTGGGACGGGCTACTAAATTATAAGAAACTCTTT.

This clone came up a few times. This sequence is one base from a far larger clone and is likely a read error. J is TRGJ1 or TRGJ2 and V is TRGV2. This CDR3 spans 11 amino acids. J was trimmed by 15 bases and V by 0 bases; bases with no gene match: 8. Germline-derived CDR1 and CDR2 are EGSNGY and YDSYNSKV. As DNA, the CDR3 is TGTGCCACCTGGGACGGGCTAGAGATACTCTTT. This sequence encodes CATWDGLEILF.

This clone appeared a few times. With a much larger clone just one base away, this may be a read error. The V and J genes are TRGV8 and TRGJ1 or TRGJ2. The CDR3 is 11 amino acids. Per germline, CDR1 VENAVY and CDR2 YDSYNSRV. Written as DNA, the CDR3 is TGTGCCACCCGGGATGAGTATAAGAAACTCTTT. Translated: CATRDEYKKLF.

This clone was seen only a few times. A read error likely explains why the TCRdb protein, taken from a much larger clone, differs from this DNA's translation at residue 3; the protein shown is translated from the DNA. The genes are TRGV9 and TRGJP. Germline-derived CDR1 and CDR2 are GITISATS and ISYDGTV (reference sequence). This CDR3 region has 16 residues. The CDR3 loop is CASWEVQELGKKIKVF. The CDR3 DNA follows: TGTGCCTCGTGGGAGGTGCAAGAGTTGGGCAAAAAAATCAAGGTATTT.

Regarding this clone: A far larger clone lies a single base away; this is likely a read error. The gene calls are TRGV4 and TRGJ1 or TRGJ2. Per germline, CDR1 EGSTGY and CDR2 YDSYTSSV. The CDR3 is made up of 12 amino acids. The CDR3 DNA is TGTGCCACCTGGTCAATAATTAGGGAGAACCTCTTT. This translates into CATWSIIRENLF.

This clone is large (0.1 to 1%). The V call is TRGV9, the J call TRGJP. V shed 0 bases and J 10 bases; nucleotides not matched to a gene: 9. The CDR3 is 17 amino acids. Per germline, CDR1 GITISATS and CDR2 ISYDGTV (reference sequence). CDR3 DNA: TGTGCCTTGTGGGAGGTGCTCCTCGCTTTGGGCAAAAAAATCAAGGTATTT. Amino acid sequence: CALWEVLLALGKKIKVF.

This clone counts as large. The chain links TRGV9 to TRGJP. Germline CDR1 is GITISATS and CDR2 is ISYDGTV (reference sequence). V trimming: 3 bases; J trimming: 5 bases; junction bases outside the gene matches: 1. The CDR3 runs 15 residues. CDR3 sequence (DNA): TGTGCCTTGTGGGAGAAAGAGTTGGGCAAAAAAATCAAGGTATTT. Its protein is CALWEKELGKKIKVF.